This TCR beta chain emerged from a study of shared clonotypes between healthy human individuals. Naive CD8 cells lacked CD45RO, underwent positive selection for CCR7 and left out terminally differentiated effector memory CD45RA+ cells. Genomic DNA from each subset was divided evenly over several immunoSEQ plates. Sequencing was performed with immunoSEQ multiplex PCR; in TCRdb, only in-frame clones are kept and a portion is missing. The sample includes about 2.1 million clones, roughly 95% seen only once; the top ten take around 1.7%. Trimming cost V 4 bases and J 3 bases; bases outside gene matches: 12. Germline CDR1 and CDR2: MNHNS and SASEGT. This CDR3 region has 17 residues.

The sequence was collected from a young man in good health. Some clones in this sample may be carry-over from other donors' samples. Sequencing was performed on naive CD8+ T cells from PBMCs. V usage is TRBV6-1 and J usage is TRBJ1-2, with 9 nucleotides matching TRBD1. The CDR3 spells CASSVTGGVYSYYGYTF. CDR3 bases: TGTGCCAGCAGTGTAACAGGGGGCGTATATTCTTACTATGGCTACACCTTC.